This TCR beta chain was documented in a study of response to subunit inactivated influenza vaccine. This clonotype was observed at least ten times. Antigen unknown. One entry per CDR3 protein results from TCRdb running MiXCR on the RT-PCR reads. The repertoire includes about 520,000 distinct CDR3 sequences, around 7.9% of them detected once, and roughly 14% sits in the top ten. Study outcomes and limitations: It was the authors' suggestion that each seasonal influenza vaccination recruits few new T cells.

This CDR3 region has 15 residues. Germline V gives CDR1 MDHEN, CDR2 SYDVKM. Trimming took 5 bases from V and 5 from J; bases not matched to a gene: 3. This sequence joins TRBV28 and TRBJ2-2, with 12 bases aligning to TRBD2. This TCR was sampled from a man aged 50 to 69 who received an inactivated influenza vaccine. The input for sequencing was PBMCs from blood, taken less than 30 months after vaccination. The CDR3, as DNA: TGTGCCAGCAGTCTAGCGGGAGGGGCAACCGGGGAGCTGTTTTTT. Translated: CASSLAGGATGELFF.